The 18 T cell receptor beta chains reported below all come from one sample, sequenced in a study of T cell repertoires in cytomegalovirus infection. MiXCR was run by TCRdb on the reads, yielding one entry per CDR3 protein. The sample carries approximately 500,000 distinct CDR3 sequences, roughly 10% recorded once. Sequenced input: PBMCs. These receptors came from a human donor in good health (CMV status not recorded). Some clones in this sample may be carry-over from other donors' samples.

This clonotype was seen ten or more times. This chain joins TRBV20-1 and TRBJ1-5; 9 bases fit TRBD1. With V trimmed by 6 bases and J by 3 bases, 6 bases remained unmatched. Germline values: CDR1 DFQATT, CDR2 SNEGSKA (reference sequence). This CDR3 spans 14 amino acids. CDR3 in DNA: TGCAGTGCCAGCACAGGGGGCCACAATCAGCCCCAGCATTTT. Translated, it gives CSASTGGHNQPQHF.

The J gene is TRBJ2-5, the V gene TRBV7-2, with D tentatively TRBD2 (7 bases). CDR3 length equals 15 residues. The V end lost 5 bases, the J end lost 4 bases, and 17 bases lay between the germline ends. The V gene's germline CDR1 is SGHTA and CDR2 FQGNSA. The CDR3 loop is CASSLGGAEGETQYF. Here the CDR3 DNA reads TGTGCCAGCAGCCTTGGGGGGGCCGAGGGAGAGACCCAGTACTTC.

The CDR3: CSARTPGDTEAFF. CDR3 coding DNA: TGCAGTGCCCGGACCCCAGGGGACACTGAAGCTTTCTTT. The rearrangement joins TRBV20-1 to TRBJ1-1; a possible D gene is TRBD1 (6 bases). The CDR3 contains 13 residues. V lost 6 bases and J 3 bases, leaving 14 bases between the germline ends. Germline V gene sequence: CDR1 DFQATT, CDR2 SNEGSKA (reference sequence).

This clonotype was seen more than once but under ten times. In nucleotides, the CDR3 is TGTGCCAGTAGTATAGGTGGGGGTCACACTGAAGCTTTCTTT. It codes for CASSIGGGHTEAFF. The rearrangement links TRBV19 to TRBJ1-1; possible D gene TRBD1, 5 bases. In germline, CDR1 is LNHDA, CDR2 SQIVND (reference sequence). Deletions cut 1 base from V and 3 bases from J, with 9 bases between. This CDR3 is 14 amino acids long.

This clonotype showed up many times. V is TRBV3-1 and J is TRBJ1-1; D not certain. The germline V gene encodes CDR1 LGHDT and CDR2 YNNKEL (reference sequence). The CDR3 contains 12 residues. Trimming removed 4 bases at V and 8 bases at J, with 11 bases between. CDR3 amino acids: CASSRANVEAFF. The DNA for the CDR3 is TGTGCCAGCAGCCGAGCTAACGTGGAAGCTTTCTTT. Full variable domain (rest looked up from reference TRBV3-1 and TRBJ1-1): DTAVSQTPKYLVTQMGNDKSIKCEQNLGHDTMYWYKQDSKKFLKIMFSYNNKELIINETVPNRFSPKSPDKAHLNLHINSLELGDSAVYFCASSRANVEAFFGQGTRLTVV.

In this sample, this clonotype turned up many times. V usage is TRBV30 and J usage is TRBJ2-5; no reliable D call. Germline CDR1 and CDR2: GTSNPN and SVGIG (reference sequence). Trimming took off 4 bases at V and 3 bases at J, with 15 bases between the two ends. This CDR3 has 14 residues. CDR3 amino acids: CAWTKRQLKETQYF. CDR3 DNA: TGTGCCTGGACGAAGAGGCAGCTTAAAGAGACCCAGTACTTC.

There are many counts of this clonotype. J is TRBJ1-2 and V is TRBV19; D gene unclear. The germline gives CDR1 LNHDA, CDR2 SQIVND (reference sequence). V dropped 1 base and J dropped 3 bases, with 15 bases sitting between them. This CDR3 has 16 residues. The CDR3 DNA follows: TGTGCCAGTAGTATAGTAGGCCTCCAGAAGGACTATGGCTACACCTTC. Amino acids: CASSIVGLQKDYGYTF.

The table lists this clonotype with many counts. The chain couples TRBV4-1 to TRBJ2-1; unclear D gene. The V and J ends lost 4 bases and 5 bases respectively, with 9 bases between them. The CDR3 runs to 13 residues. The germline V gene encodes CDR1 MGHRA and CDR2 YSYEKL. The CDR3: CASSLNTNNEQFF. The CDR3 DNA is TGCGCCAGCAGCCTAAATACAAACAATGAGCAGTTCTTC.

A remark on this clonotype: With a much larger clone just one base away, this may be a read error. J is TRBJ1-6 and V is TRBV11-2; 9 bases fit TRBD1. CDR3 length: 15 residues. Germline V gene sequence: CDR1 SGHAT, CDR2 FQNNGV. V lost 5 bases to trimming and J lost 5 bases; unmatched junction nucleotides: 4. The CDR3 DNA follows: TGTGCCAGCAGCCGCTGGGACAGGGATAATTCACCCCTCCACTTT. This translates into CASSRWDRDNSPLHF.

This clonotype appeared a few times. CDR3 bases: TGTGCCAGCAGCTCATTAGCGGGGTCCTGGGAGACCCAGTACTTC. Its protein is CASSSLAGSWETQYF. This sequence joins TRBV11-2 and TRBJ2-5; 8 nucleotides align to TRBD2. Germline V gene data show CDR1 as SGHAT and CDR2 as FQNNGV. With V trimmed by 4 bases and J by 5 bases, 9 bases remained unmatched. This CDR3 is 15 amino acids long.

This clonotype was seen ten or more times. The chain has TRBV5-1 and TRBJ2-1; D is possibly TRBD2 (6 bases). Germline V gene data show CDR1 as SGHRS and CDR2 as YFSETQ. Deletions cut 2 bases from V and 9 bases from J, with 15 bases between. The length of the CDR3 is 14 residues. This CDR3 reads CASSFAGYEVEQFF. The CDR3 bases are TGCGCCAGCAGCTTCGCGGGGTATGAGGTTGAGCAGTTCTTC. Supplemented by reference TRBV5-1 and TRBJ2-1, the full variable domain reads KAGVTQTPRYLIKTRGQQVTLSCSPISGHRSVSWYQQTPGQGLQFLFEYFSETQRNKGNFPGRFSGRQFSNSRSEMNVSTLELGDSALYLCASSFAGYEVEQFFGPGTRLTVL.

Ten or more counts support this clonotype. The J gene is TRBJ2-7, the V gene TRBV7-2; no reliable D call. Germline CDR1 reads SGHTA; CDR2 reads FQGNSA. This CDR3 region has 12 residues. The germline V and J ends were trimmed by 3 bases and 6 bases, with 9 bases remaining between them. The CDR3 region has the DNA TGTGCCAGCAGCTTCGCCCTCGGCGAGCAGTACTTC. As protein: CASSFALGEQYF.

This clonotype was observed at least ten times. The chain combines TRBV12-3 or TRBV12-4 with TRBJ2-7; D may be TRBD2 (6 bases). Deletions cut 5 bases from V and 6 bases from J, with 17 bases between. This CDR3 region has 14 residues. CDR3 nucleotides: TGTGCCAGCAGTCCAGGACTAAGAAGGGGCGAGCAGTACTTC. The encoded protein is CASSPGLRRGEQYF.

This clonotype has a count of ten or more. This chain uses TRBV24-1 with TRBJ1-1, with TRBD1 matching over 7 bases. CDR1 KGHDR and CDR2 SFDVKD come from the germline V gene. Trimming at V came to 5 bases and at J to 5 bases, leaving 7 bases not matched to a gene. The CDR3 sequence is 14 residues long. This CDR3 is CATSGGDSATEAFF. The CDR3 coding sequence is TGTGCCACCAGTGGGGGGGACAGCGCGACTGAAGCTTTCTTT.

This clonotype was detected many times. CDR3 sequence reads: CASRRGNQRDGTEAFF. CDR3 in DNA: TGTGCCAGTAGGAGAGGGAACCAGAGGGACGGCACTGAAGCTTTCTTT. This sequence joins TRBV19 and TRBJ1-1, with a weak D call TRBD1 (5 bases). The CDR3 covers 16 residues. Per germline, CDR1 LNHDA and CDR2 SQIVND (reference sequence). V was trimmed by 6 bases and J by 4 bases, leaving 21 bases between them.

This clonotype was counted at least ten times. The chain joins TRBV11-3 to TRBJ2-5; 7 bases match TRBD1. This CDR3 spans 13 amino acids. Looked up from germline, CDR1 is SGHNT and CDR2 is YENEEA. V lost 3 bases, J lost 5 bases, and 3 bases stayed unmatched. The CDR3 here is CASSLTGSETQYF. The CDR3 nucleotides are TGTGCCAGCAGCTTGACAGGGTCGGAGACCCAGTACTTC. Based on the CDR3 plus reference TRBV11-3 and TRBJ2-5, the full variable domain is EAGVVQSPRYKIIEKKQPVAFWCNPISGHNTLYWYLQNLGQGPELLIRYENEEAVDDSQLPKDRFSAERLKGVDSTLKIQPAELGDSAVYLCASSLTGSETQYFGPGTRLLVL.

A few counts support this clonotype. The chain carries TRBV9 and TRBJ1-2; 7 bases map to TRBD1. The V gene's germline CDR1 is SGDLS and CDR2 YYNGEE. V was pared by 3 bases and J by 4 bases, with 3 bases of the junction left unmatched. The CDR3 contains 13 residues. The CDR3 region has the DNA TGTGCCAGCAGCGAGCGGGACAGCTATGGCTACACCTTC. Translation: CASSERDSYGYTF.

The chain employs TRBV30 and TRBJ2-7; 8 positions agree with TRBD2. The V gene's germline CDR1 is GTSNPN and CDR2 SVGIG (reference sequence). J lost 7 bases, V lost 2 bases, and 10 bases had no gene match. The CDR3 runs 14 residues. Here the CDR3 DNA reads TGTGCCTGGAGTTACGGGAGGGCCTTAGTTGAGCAGTACTTC. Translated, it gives CAWSYGRALVEQYF. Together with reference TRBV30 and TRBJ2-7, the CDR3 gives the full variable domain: SQTIHQWPATLVQPVGSPLSLECTVEGTSNPNLYWYRQAAGRGLQLLFYSVGIGQISSEVPQNLSASRPQDRQFILSSKKLLLSDSGFYLCAWSYGRALVEQYFGPGTRLTVT.